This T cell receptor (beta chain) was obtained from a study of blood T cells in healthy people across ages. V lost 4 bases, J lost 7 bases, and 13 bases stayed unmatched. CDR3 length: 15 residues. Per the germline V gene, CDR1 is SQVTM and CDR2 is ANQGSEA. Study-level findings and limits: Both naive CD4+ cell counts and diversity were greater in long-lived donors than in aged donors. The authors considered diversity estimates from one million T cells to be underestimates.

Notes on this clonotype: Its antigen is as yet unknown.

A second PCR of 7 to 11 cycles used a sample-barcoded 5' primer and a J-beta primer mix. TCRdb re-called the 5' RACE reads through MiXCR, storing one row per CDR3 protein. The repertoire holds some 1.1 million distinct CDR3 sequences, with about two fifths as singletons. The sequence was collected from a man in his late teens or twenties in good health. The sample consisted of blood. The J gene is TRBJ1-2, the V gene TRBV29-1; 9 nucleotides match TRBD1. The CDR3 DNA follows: TGCAGCGTTGTAATATTGGGGGACAGGGTGTCTGGCTACACCTTC. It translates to CSVVILGDRVSGYTF. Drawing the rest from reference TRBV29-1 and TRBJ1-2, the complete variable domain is SAVISQKPSRDICQRGTSLTIQCQVDSQVTMMFWYRQQPGQSLTLIATANQGSEATYESGFVIDKFPISRPNLTFSTLTVSNMSPEDSSIYLCSVVILGDRVSGYTFGSGTRLTVV.